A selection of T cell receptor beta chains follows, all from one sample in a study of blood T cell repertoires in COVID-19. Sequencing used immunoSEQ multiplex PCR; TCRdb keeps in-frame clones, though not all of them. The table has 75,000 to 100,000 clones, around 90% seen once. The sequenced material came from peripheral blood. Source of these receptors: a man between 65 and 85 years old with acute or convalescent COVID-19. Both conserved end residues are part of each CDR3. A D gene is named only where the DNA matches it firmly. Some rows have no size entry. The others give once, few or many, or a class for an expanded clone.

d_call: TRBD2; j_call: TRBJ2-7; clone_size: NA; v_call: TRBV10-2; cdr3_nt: TGCGCCAGCAGTGAGTGGTGGGGCGGGGGGCGAAGCTCCTACGAGCAGTACTTC; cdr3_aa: CASSEWWGGGRSSYEQYF
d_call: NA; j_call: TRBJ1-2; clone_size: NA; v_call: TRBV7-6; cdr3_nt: TGTGCCAGCCTAGTGGGGGGGGTTAATGAATCCTATGGCTACACCTTC; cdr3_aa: CASLVGGVNESYGYTF
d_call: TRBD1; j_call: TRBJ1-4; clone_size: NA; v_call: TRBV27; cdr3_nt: TGTGCCAGCAGTTTATGGTCAGGACAGGCAACTAATGAAAAACTGTTTTTT; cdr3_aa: CASSLWSGQATNEKLFF
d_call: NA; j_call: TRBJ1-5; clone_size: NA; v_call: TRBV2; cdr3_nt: TGTGCCAGCAGGATCGGAGGGCTTGGACAGCCCCAGCATTTT; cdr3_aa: CASRIGGLGQPQHF
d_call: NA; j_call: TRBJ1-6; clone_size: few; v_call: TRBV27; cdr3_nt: TGTGCCAGCAACTTAGGCAGGGAAAATTCACCCCTCCACTTT; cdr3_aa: CASNLGRENSPLHF
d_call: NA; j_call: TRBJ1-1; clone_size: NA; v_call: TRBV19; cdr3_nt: TGTGCCAGTAGTATAGCTCGGGACACTGAAGCTTTCTTT; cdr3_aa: CASSIARDTEAFF
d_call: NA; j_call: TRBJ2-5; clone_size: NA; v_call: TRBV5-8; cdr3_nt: TGTGCCAGCAGCCTAACATGGGGACAAATCGGGGAGACCCAGTACTTC; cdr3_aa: CASSLTWGQIGETQYF
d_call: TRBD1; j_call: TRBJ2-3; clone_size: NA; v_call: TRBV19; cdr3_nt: TGTGCCAGCCGCCGGACAGGGGGCGGCACAGATACGCAGTATTTT; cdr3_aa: CASRRTGGGTDTQYF
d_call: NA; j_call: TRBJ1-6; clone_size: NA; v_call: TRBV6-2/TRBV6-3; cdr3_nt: TGTGCCAGCAGTTACGCCCAAACCGGGACTTTTACTTCACCCCTCCACTTT; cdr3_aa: CASSYAQTGTFTSPLHF
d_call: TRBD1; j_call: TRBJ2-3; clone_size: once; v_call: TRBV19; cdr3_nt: TGTGCCAGTAGTTCAAGGACAGGGGAGATAGATACGCAGTATTTT; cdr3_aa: CASSSRTGEIDTQYF
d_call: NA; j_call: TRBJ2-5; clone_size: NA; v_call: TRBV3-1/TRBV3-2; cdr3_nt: TGTGCCAGCAGCCAAGCGGGGAGGGGGGGGCGCGTTCAAGAGACCCAGTACTTC; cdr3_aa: CASSQAGRGGRVQETQYF
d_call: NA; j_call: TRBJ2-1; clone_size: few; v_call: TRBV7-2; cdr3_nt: TGTGCCAGCAGCTTAGTGATCGGAGGTGAGCAGTTCTTC; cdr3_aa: CASSLVIGGEQFF
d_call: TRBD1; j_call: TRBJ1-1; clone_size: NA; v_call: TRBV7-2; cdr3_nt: TGTGCCAGCAGGCGGGGACAGGGTCTGGGCACTGAAGCTTTCTTT; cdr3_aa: CASRRGQGLGTEAFF
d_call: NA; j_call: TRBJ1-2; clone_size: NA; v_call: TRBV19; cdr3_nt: TGTGCCAGTAGACCCGACAGAAGGGGTGGCTACACCTTC; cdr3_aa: CASRPDRRGGYTF
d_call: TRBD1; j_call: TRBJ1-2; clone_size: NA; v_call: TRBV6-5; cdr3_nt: TGTGCCAGCACCCATACCCCCGGAACAGGGGATGGCTACACCTTC; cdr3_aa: CASTHTPGTGDGYTF
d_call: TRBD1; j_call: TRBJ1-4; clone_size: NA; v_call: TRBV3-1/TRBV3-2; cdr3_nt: TGTGCCAGCAGCCAAGAGGAGGACAGGTTCAGGGAAAAACTGTTTTTT; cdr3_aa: CASSQEEDRFREKLFF
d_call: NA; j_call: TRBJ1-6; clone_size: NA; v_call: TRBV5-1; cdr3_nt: TGCGCCAGCAGCTTGGTTTCGGGTAAGGATTCACCCCTCCACTTT; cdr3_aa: CASSLVSGKDSPLHF
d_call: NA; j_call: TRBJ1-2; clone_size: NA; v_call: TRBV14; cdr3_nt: TGTGCCAGCAGCTCACTTCGGGCTAACTATGGCTACACCTTC; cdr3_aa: CASSSLRANYGYTF
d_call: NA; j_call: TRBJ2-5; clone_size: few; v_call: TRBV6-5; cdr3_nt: TGTGCCAGCAGTTATGGGGGGAGAGAGACCCAGTACTTC; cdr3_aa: CASSYGGRETQYF
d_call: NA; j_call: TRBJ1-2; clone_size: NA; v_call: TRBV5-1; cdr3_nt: TGCGCCAGCAGCTTGACCCCTCAAACGGGGACTAACTATGGCTACACCTTC; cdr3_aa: CASSLTPQTGTNYGYTF
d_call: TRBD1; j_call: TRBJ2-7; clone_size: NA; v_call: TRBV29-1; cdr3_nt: TGCAGCGTTGTCAGGCTTGGGACAGGGACTTACGAGCAGTACTTC; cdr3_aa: CSVVRLGTGTYEQYF
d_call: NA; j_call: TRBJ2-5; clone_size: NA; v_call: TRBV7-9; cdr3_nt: TGTGCCAGCAGCTGGGGGCTAGTCGGTGAGACCCAGTACTTC; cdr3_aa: CASSWGLVGETQYF
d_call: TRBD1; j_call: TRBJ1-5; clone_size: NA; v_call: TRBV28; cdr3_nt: TGTGCCAGCAGTTTTGGGACAGGGGTGGGTCAGCCCCAGCATTTT; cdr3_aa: CASSFGTGVGQPQHF
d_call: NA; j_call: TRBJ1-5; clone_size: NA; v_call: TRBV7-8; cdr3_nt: TGTGCCAGCAGCTTAAGTAATCGGGGAGGTGGCAATCAGCCCCAGCATTTT; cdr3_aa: CASSLSNRGGGNQPQHF
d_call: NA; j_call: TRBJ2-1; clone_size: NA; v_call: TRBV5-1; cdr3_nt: TGCGCCAGCAGCTTGGGGCTAGCTTCCCTCCGCCCCTACAATGAGCAGTTCTTC; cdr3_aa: CASSLGLASLRPYNEQFF
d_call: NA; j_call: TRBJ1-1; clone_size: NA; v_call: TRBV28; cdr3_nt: TGTGCCAGCAAGGGGGTTGGACCGCTGAACACTGAAGCTTTCTTT; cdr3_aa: CASKGVGPLNTEAFF
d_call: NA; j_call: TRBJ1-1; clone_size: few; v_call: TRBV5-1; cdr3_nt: TGCGCCAGCAGCCTCAGGGGTGGCACTGAAGCTTTCTTT; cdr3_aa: CASSLRGGTEAFF
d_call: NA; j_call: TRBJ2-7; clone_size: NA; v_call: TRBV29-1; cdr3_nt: TGCAGCGTCGTGACAGGATCCTACGAGCAGTACTTC; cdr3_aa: CSVVTGSYEQYF
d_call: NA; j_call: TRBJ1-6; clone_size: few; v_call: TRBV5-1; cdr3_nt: TGCGCCAGCAGCTTGGTCGCGCAGGCCTATAATTCACCCCTCCACTTT; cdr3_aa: CASSLVAQAYNSPLHF
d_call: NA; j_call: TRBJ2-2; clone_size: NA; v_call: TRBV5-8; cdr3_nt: TGTGCCAGCAGCCTGAACTACTTCACCGGGGAGCTGTTTTTT; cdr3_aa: CASSLNYFTGELFF
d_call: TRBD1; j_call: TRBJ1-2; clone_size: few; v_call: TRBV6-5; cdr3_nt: TGTGCCAGCGATTCGGCAGGGGGCTTTGGCTACACCTTC; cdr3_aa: CASDSAGGFGYTF
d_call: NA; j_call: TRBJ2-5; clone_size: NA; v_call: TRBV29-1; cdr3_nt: TGCAGCGTTGGGCGACTTGGCGAGACCCAGTACTTC; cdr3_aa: CSVGRLGETQYF
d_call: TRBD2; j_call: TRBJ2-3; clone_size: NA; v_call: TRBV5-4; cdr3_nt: TGTGCCAGCAGCTCCGGACTAGCGGGGGCGAATACGCAGTATTTT; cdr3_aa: CASSSGLAGANTQYF
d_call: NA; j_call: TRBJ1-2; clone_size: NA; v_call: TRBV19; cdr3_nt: TGTGCCAGTAGTAACAGGGATAACTATGGCTACACCTTC; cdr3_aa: CASSNRDNYGYTF
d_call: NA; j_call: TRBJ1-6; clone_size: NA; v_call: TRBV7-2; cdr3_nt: TGTGCCAGCAGCATTAGTCACCGTCTTGATTCACCCCTCCACTTT; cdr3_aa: CASSISHRLDSPLHF
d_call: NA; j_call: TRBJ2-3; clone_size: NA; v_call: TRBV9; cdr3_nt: TGTGCCAGCAGCGTAGCTAAGCAAAGCACAGATACGCAGTATTTT; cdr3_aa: CASSVAKQSTDTQYF
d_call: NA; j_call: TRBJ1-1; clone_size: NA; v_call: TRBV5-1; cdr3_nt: TGCGCCAGCAGCTTTGGCAGGACAGTCATGAACACTGAAGCTTTCTTT; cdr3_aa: CASSFGRTVMNTEAFF
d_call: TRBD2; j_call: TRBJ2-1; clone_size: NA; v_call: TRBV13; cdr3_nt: TGTGCCAGCAGCCCCTATTATCCCATCCTAGCGGGGAACGACAATGAGCAGTTCTTC; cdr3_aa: CASSPYYPILAGNDNEQFF
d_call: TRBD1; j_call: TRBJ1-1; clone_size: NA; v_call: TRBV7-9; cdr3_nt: TGTGCCAGCAGCTTGGGACAGGGGATAAACACTGAAGCTTTCTTT; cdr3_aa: CASSLGQGINTEAFF
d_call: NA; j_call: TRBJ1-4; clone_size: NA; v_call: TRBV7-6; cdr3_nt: TGTGCCAGCAGTATTAGGCGAGGAACTAATGAAAAACTGTTTTTT; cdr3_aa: CASSIRRGTNEKLFF
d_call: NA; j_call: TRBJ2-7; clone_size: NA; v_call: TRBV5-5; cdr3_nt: TGTGCCAGCAGCTTGGCGTTGGGGAGCTCCTACGAGCAGTACTTC; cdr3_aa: CASSLALGSSYEQYF
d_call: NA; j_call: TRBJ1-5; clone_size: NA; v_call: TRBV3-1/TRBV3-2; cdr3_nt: TGTGCCAGCAGCCAAGATCTGGCCGATCAGCCCCAGCATTTT; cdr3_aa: CASSQDLADQPQHF
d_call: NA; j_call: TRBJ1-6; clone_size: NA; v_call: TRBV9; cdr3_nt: TGTGCCAGCAGCGTAGACGCGAGTAGGGTCCGAGGGCAGTCACCCCTCCACTTT; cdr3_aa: CASSVDASRVRGQSPLHF
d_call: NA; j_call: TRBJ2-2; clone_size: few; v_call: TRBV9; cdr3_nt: TGTGCCAGCAGCGTAGCCAGGGGCGCCCCCGGGGAGCTGTTTTTT; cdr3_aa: CASSVARGAPGELFF
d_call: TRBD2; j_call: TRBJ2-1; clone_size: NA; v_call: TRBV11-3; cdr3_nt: TGTGCCAGCAGCCCCGGGGGGGGGCCTGCCGGTGAGCAGTTCTTC; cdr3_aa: CASSPGGGPAGEQFF
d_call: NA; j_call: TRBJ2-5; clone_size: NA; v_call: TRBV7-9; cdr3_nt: TGTGCCAGCAGCTCCCGGGACAACAGGGACCAAGAGACCCAGTACTTC; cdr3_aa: CASSSRDNRDQETQYF
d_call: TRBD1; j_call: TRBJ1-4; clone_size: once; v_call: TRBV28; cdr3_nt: TGTGCCAGCAGTCCCACAGGGGGAACTAATGAAAAACTGTTTTTT; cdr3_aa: CASSPTGGTNEKLFF
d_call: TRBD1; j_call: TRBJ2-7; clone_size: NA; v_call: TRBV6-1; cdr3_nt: TGTGCCAGCAGTGAAGTTGGGGACAGGGGCTACGAGCAGTACTTC; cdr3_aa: CASSEVGDRGYEQYF
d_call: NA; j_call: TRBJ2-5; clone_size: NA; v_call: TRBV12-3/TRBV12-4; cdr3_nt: TGTGCCAGCAGTTCGAACATCCAAGAGACCCAGTACTTC; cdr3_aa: CASSSNIQETQYF
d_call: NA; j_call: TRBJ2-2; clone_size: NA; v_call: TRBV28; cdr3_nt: TGTGCCATATACAGGGCCCCCGGGGAGCTGTTTTTT; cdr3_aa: CAIYRAPGELFF
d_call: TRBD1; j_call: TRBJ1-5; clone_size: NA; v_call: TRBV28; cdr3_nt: TGTGCCAGCAGTCCTAGGGGGCCATCCCCTAATAGCAATCAGCCCCAGCATTTT; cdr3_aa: CASSPRGPSPNSNQPQHF
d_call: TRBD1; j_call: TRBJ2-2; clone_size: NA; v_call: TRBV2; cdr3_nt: TGTGCCAGCAGTGGTCCGGGACAGGGCCGTACCGGGGAGCTGTTTTTT; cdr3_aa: CASSGPGQGRTGELFF